This section outlines one T cell receptor (beta chain) sequence together with its context. This clonotype was observed at least ten times. The specificity of this receptor is unknown. No per-base quality is available; no much larger clone lies one base away. This sample stems from a study of identical twins (TCRdb year 2016). Notes on the research overall: To test whether fetal clonotypes persist, the study used deep sequencing on TCR alpha and beta repertoires from monozygotic twins, unrelated adults of various ages, and cord blood. Replicate twin experiments were performed at different times using different library preparation protocols to rule out contamination. Study-wide findings and limitations: Compared with coincidental sharing between unrelated individuals, an excess of low generation-probability sequences was observed among out-of-frame TCR alpha sequences shared between twins. Because the same donors could not be followed over many years, conclusions were based on cross-sectional statistical analysis. Zero-insertion analyses could be partly confounded by invariant T cells such as MAIT and iNKT, although diverse VJ usage argued against such confounding for most clonotypes. Recombination models systematically underestimated out-of-frame TCR alpha sharing in monozygotic twins but agreed with sharing between unrelated individuals. Excess twin sharing in beta out-of-frame sequences was weaker because fewer shared sequences lowered the signal-to-noise ratio. Abundant cord blood beta clonotypes carried fewer insertions; young adult naive repertoires showed a weaker similar trend, while memory repertoires showed none.

The library was generated by 5' RACE. The run used an Illumina HiSeq 2000. A universal primer binding site was introduced by template switching, and a unique molecular identifier was present in the final cDNA, enabling accurate counting of TCR cDNA molecules. First-strand cDNA for TCR alpha and beta chains was synthesized from specific primers in the conserved constant-segment region. To control for contamination, every cDNA library carried two barcodes: a SMART-Mk sample barcode plus Illumina barcodes. TruSeq adapter sequences along with Illumina sample barcodes were introduced in two successive PCR steps. TCR alpha and beta cDNA libraries were sequenced on the Illumina HiSeq platform with custom primers. Under the source paper's analysis protocol: Raw reads were processed with MiGEC to extract unique molecular identifiers, and MiXCR was used to determine CDR3 positions. Recombination models were inferred per individual with the repgenHMM and IGoR tools using an EM algorithm. Shared clonotype analysis was performed with the tcR package in R, normalizing sharing by the product of cloneset sizes. Out-of-frame nonproductive sequences were analyzed to study raw recombination free of thymic and clonal selection effects. The public reads were reprocessed in TCRdb via fastp at Q25 and MiXCR, keeping in-frame beta chains. Every entry covers one CDR3 protein and lists the most common genes and DNA from its rows. In this record, the V and J calls reflect TCRdb's handling and not the investigators' own analysis. The sample yields 500,000 to 700,000 distinct CDR3 sequences; about 7.1% were counted once. The top ten clones comprise 1.6% of the sample.

All donors were healthy Caucasians. Three pairs of female monozygotic twins, all aged roughly 18 to 29 years, were included in the twin cohort. RNA for TCR libraries was isolated from peripheral blood mononuclear cells. V is reduced by 2 bases and J by 7 bases, leaving a spacing of 18 bases between them. The CDR3, cysteine through phenylalanine, is 16 amino acids long. Only the CDR3 region is kept as DNA, spanning 48 bases read in frame from base 1. These sequences were also reported in another study, on yellow fever vaccine responses in identical twins. Taken from the second paper: According to the authors, the vaccine-induced T cell response in identical twins seemed to be partly convergent and partly specific to each individual. In identical twins, the study followed T cell clones that responded to the vaccine with precision.

Sequencing was performed on PBMCs. The rearranged segments are TRBV12-3 or TRBV12-4 and TRBJ1-5; perhaps TRBD1 is the D gene, with 6 bases matching. This TCR was recovered from a woman younger than 30 in good health. The bases are TGTGCCAGCAGTTTAAATATCGCAGGGGACGGCCAGCCCCAGCATTTT. This sequence encodes CASSLNIAGDGQPQHF.